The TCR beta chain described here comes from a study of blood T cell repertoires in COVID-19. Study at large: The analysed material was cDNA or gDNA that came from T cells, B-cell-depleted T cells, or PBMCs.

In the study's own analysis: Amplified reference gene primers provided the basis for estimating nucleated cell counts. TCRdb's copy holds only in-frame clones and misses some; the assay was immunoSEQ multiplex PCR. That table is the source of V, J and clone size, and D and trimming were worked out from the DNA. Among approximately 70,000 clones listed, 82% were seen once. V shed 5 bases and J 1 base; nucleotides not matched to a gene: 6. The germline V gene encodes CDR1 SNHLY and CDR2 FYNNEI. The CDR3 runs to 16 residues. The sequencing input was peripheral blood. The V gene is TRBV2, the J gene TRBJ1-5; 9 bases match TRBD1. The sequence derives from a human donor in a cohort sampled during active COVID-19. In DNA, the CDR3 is TGTGCCAGCAGTCGGGACAGGGTCGGAAGCAATCAGCCCCAGCATTTT. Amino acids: CASSRDRVGSNQPQHF.